Sequencing of this T cell receptor (beta chain) was carried out in a study of CD8 T cells in ankylosing spondylitis. After removal of 4 bases from V and 0 bases from J, the junction contained 4 bases not matched to a gene. CDR3 length: 15 residues. Germline V gene data show CDR1 as SGHNT and CDR2 as YYREEE (reference sequence). Worth noting for this clonotype: Antigen specificity is unknown.

Study-level points and caveats: Matched synovial fluid from ankylosing spondylitis patients was reported to be enriched for disease-linked clones.

TCRdb processed the 5' RACE reads anew with MiXCR; each CDR3 protein has one entry. The sample records roughly 160,000 distinct CDR3 sequences, 11% being singletons. Sequencing was done on a sample of blood, either unsorted or a sorted T cell fraction (not recorded which). This sequence joins TRBV5-4 and TRBJ1-2; 9 positions match TRBD1. This TCR was recovered from a male donor with ankylosing spondylitis or in good health (not recorded which). The CDR3, as DNA: TGTGCCAGCAGCGCATGGGACAGGGCTAACTATGGCTACACCTTC. It codes for CASSAWDRANYGYTF.